The subject of this entry is one TCR beta chain. The antigen remains undetermined. Researchers ran the PCR with 60 Vbeta and 13 Jbeta primers. Using immunoSEQ multiplex PCR, the repertoire was profiled, and TCRdb retains in-frame clones only, with some absent. The table has 140,000 or so clones, approximately 88% seen once; the top ten hold roughly 0.5%. Unmatched junction bases numbered 8, after V lost 3 bases and J lost 5 bases. This CDR3 spans 15 amino acids. The germline V gene encodes CDR1 MNHNS and CDR2 SASEGT. These data come from a study of cytomegalovirus exposure and HLA in healthy donors. Study-wide results and limits: Common viral pathogens seemed, in a later analysis, to connect with several of the most significant clusters.

Sequenced material: PBMCs. The origin of this receptor is a woman between 35 and 50 years old in good health and CMV-seronegative. J is TRBJ2-7 and V is TRBV6-1; TRBD2 agrees at 9 bases. CDR3 bases: TGTGCCAGCAGTGATCGGAAGCGGGAGGTGGACGAGCAGTACTTC. It encodes CASSDRKREVDEQYF.